These T cell receptor beta chains were read from a single sample in a study of blood T cell repertoires in COVID-19. The assay was immunoSEQ multiplex PCR, and TCRdb's table has in-frame clones only and misses some. This table holds 150,000 to 200,000 clones, around 85% found once. Sequencing used peripheral blood. All receptors come from an older woman with acute or convalescent COVID-19. Each CDR3 is given with its conserved first and last residue. D genes are given only for firm matches. A row's size may be missing; if present it is once, few, many or a size class.

size: few
V: TRBV18
J: TRBJ2-1
D: .
CDR3: CAMEGEQGEQFF
DNA: TGTGCCATGGAAGGGGAACAGGGTGAGCAGTTCTTC

size: .
V: TRBV18
J: TRBJ2-2
D: .
CDR3: CASSPSSDTGELFF
DNA: TGTGCCAGCTCACCAAGCTCGGACACCGGGGAGCTGTTTTTT

size: .
V: TRBV6-6
J: TRBJ1-5
D: TRBD1
CDR3: CASSGQEINQPQHF
DNA: TGTGCCAGCAGTGGACAGGAAATCAATCAGCCCCAGCATTTT

size: once
V: TRBV6-5
J: TRBJ1-1
D: .
CDR3: CASSSPTSRGDTEAFF
DNA: TGTGCCAGCAGTTCCCCCACGAGTCGCGGGGACACTGAAGCTTTCTTT

size: .
V: TRBV5-4
J: TRBJ2-6
D: .
CDR3: CASSLISGANVLTF
DNA: TGTGCCAGCAGCTTAATATCTGGGGCCAACGTCCTGACTTTC

size: .
V: TRBV7-2
J: TRBJ2-3
D: TRBD2
CDR3: CASSFRGGGTDTQYF
DNA: TGTGCCAGCAGCTTTCGGGGGGGCGGCACAGATACGCAGTATTTT

size: .
V: TRBV7-8
J: TRBJ2-1
D: TRBD2
CDR3: CASSLEWGGHEQFF
DNA: TGTGCCAGCAGCTTAGAATGGGGGGGTCATGAGCAGTTCTTC

size: .
V: TRBV13
J: TRBJ2-6
D: .
CDR3: CASSLLGTTGANVLTF
DNA: TGTGCCAGCAGCCTCCTCGGGACAACTGGGGCCAACGTCCTGACTTTC

size: .
V: TRBV9
J: TRBJ2-2
D: TRBD1
CDR3: CASSVRQGGGELFF
DNA: TGTGCCAGCAGCGTAAGACAGGGCGGCGGGGAGCTGTTTTTT

size: few
V: TRBV4-3
J: TRBJ2-3
D: TRBD2
CDR3: CASSQDGTSGRPGDTQYF
DNA: TGCGCCAGCAGCCAAGATGGGACTAGCGGGAGACCCGGCGATACGCAGTATTTT

size: .
V: TRBV19
J: TRBJ2-3
D: TRBD1
CDR3: CASSRPGQITDTQYF
DNA: TGTGCCAGTAGTAGACCGGGACAGATCACAGATACGCAGTATTTT

size: .
V: TRBV7-2
J: TRBJ2-3
D: .
CDR3: CASRLTGGTDTQYF
DNA: TGTGCCAGCAGGTTGACGGGGGGCACAGATACGCAGTATTTT

size: .
V: TRBV4-3
J: TRBJ2-7
D: TRBD1
CDR3: CASSLGTGEPYEQYF
DNA: TGCGCCAGCAGCCTAGGGACAGGGGAACCGTACGAGCAGTACTTC

size: .
V: TRBV18
J: TRBJ1-6
D: .
CDR3: CASSPQPAGLPNSPLHF
DNA: TGTGCCAGCTCACCACAACCAGCCGGGTTGCCCAATTCACCCCTCCACTTT

size: .
V: TRBV7-8
J: TRBJ1-5
D: TRBD1
CDR3: CASSLDRVQPQHF
DNA: TGTGCCAGCAGCTTGGACAGGGTTCAGCCCCAGCATTTT

size: .
V: TRBV14
J: TRBJ2-1
D: TRBD1
CDR3: CASSRDRVDNEQFF
DNA: TGTGCCAGCAGCCGGGACAGGGTAGACAATGAGCAGTTCTTC

size: .
V: TRBV28
J: TRBJ2-1
D: .
CDR3: CASSSPSRQKYNEQFF
DNA: TGTGCCAGCAGTTCCCCTTCGAGACAGAAATACAATGAGCAGTTCTTC

size: few
V: TRBV6-5
J: TRBJ1-6
D: .
CDR3: CASSPGGINNSPLHF
DNA: TGTGCCAGCAGTCCCGGAGGGATTAATAATTCACCCCTCCACTTT

size: .
V: TRBV5-6
J: TRBJ1-2
D: .
CDR3: CASSLALRQDGDGYTF
DNA: TGTGCCAGCAGCTTGGCACTCCGACAGGACGGCGATGGCTACACCTTC

size: .
V: TRBV11-3
J: TRBJ1-1
D: .
CDR3: CASSLGLGRGNTEAFF
DNA: TGTGCCAGCAGCTTGGGGCTAGGACGCGGGAACACTGAAGCTTTCTTT

size: once
V: TRBV7-9
J: TRBJ2-3
D: TRBD2
CDR3: CASSLRREVNTQYF
DNA: TGTGCCAGCAGCTTGAGGCGGGAGGTGAATACGCAGTATTTT

size: once
V: TRBV28
J: TRBJ1-2
D: .
CDR3: CASNPGAYGYTF
DNA: TGTGCCAGCAATCCGGGAGCCTATGGCTACACCTTC

size: .
V: TRBV2
J: TRBJ1-6
D: .
CDR3: CASSGEDSSPLHF
DNA: TGTGCCAGCAGTGGGGAGGACTCCTCACCCCTCCACTTT

size: .
V: TRBV6-5
J: TRBJ1-6
D: .
CDR3: CASSSTGGDNSPLHF
DNA: TGTGCCAGCAGTTCGACGGGGGGAGATAATTCACCCCTCCACTTT

size: .
V: TRBV6-2/TRBV6-3
J: TRBJ2-6
D: TRBD1
CDR3: CASSPPLRGQAYSGANVLTF
DNA: TGTGCCAGCAGTCCCCCCCTCAGAGGACAGGCGTATAGCGGGGCCAACGTCCTGACTTTC

size: .
V: TRBV5-1
J: TRBJ2-6
D: TRBD1
CDR3: CASSPGQEAGANVLTF
DNA: TGCGCCAGCAGCCCCGGACAGGAGGCTGGGGCCAACGTCCTGACTTTC

size: .
V: TRBV4-1
J: TRBJ2-2
D: .
CDR3: CASSQDSARAGKTNTGELFF
DNA: TGCGCCAGCAGCCAAGATTCGGCGCGGGCGGGAAAAACGAACACCGGGGAGCTGTTTTTT

size: .
V: TRBV28
J: TRBJ1-6
D: TRBD1
CDR3: CASRGTGYSPLHF
DNA: TGTGCCAGCAGAGGGACAGGGTATTCACCCCTCCACTTT

size: .
V: TRBV7-8
J: TRBJ1-1
D: TRBD1
CDR3: CASSRTGGEAFF
DNA: TGTGCCAGCAGCCGGACAGGGGGTGAAGCTTTCTTT

size: .
V: TRBV15
J: TRBJ1-3
D: .
CDR3: CATRPPGGTGNTIYF
DNA: TGTGCCACCAGGCCCCCGGGGGGAACTGGAAACACCATATATTTT

size: once
V: TRBV7-3
J: TRBJ2-2
D: TRBD2
CDR3: CASSIGTSGMGGELFF
DNA: TGTGCCAGCAGCATCGGGACTAGCGGGATGGGCGGGGAGCTGTTTTTT

size: .
V: TRBV15
J: TRBJ2-5
D: .
CDR3: CATSRGLGGSQETQYF
DNA: TGTGCCACCAGCAGAGGTCTGGGAGGCTCTCAAGAGACCCAGTACTTC

size: .
V: TRBV4-2
J: TRBJ2-7
D: TRBD1
CDR3: CASSQETGVLDEQYF
DNA: TGTGCCAGCAGCCAAGAGACAGGGGTATTAGACGAGCAGTACTTC

size: .
V: TRBV27
J: TRBJ1-6
D: .
CDR3: CASSLYAGSSYNSPLHF
DNA: TGTGCCAGCAGTTTATATGCGGGCAGCTCCTATAATTCACCCCTCCACTTT

size: .
V: TRBV15
J: TRBJ2-2
D: .
CDR3: CATSRERDTGELFF
DNA: TGTGCCACCAGCAGAGAGCGGGACACCGGGGAGCTGTTTTTT

size: .
V: TRBV10-1
J: TRBJ2-1
D: TRBD2
CDR3: CASSEEPAGGNNEQFF
DNA: TGCGCCAGCAGTGAGGAGCCAGCGGGGGGAAATAATGAGCAGTTCTTC

size: .
V: TRBV19
J: TRBJ1-1
D: TRBD1
CDR3: CASSRTGALNTEAFF
DNA: TGTGCCAGTAGCAGGACAGGGGCTTTGAACACTGAAGCTTTCTTT

size: .
V: TRBV5-4
J: TRBJ2-5
D: .
CDR3: CASSLVGTKETQYF
DNA: TGTGCCAGCAGCTTGGTAGGGACAAAAGAGACCCAGTACTTC

size: .
V: TRBV5-6
J: TRBJ1-1
D: .
CDR3: CASSQGQEAFF
DNA: TGTGCCAGCAGCCAGGGACAAGAAGCTTTCTTT

size: .
V: TRBV10-2
J: TRBJ1-1
D: .
CDR3: CASSEASTVAGAFF
DNA: TGCGCCAGCAGTGAAGCGAGCACGGTCGCCGGGGCTTTCTTT

size: .
V: TRBV7-2
J: TRBJ1-2
D: .
CDR3: CASSPQEGYGYTF
DNA: TGTGCCAGCAGTCCACAGGAAGGCTATGGCTACACCTTC